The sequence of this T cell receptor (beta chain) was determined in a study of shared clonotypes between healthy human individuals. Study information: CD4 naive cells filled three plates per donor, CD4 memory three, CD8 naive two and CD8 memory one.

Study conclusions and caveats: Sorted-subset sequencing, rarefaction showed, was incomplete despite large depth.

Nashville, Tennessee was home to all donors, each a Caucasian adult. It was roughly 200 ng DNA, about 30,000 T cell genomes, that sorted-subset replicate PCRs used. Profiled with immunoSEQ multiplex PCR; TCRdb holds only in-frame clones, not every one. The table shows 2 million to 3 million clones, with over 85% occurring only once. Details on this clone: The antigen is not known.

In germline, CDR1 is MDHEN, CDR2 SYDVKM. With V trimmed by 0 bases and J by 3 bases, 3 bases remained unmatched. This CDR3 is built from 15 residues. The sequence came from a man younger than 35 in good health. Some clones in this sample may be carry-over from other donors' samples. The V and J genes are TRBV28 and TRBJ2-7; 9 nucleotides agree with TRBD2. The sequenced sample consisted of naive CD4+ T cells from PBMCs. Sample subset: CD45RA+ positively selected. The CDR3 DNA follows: TGTGCCAGCAGTTTATGGTCTAGCGGGAACTACGAGCAGTACTTC. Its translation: CASSLWSSGNYEQYF.